The table lists the clone carrying this T cell receptor beta chain with many counts. These data come from a study of read filtering for tumor transcriptome and immune sequencing. This library used approximately 0.4 ug RNA and molecular barcoded adaptors spanning alpha/delta and beta/gamma chains. From the reads, TCRdb called clonotypes with MiXCR, one entry per CDR3 protein. The table lists fewer than 100,000 distinct CDR3 sequences, approximately 13% of them singletons, with under 15% in the top ten. This CDR3 comprises 14 residues. The germline V and J ends were trimmed by 4 bases and 0 bases, with 10 bases remaining between them. CDR1 SGHKS and CDR2 YYEKEE come from the germline V gene (reference sequence).

Material: a population of CD138-negative cells sorted from bone marrow. The receptor was derived from a donor at least 40 years old with multiple myeloma. The chain is built from TRBV5-5 and TRBJ1-1; D gene uncertain. CDR3 nucleotides: TGTGCCAGCAGCCGGACTTCCTTGAACACTGAAGCTTTCTTT. Encoded protein: CASSRTSLNTEAFF. The complete variable domain, with remaining parts taken from reference TRBV5-5 and TRBJ1-1, reads DAGVTQSPTHLIKTRGQQVTLRCSPISGHKSVSWYQQVLGQGPQFIFQYYEKEERGRGNFPDRFSARQFPNYSSELNVNALLLGDSALYLCASSRTSLNTEAFFGQGTRLTVV.